What follows are 20 T cell receptor beta chains derived from one specimen sequenced in a study of regulatory T cells in long-lasting Graves disease. Sample time point: newly diagnosed GD, antithyroid drugs for less than 3 months. The TCR library used RNA extracted from PBMCs. Combining iRepertoire HTBI primers with Arm-PCR of CDR3 regions, the authors built TCR beta libraries. TCRdb analysed the multiplex PCR reads with MiXCR anew, one entry per CDR3 protein. The profile shows over 500,000 distinct CDR3 sequences, around 15% of them singletons. These same data were also listed under a study on T cells in Graves' hyperthyroidism and ophthalmopathy.

This material consisted of peripheral blood mononuclear cells (PBMCs), taken at new diagnosis, from a patient treated with antithyroid drugs. Receptors originate from a woman aged 25 to 45 with Graves disease.

In its sample, this clonotype was seen many times. The chain uses TRBV6-5 and TRBJ1-2; no definite D call. The CDR3 has 16 residues. Trimming took off 0 bases at V and 0 bases at J, with 11 bases between the two ends. Germline V gene sequence: CDR1 MNHEY, CDR2 SVGAGI. For the CDR3, the DNA is TGTGCCAGCAGTTACTCAGGAGCAGGATCTAACTATGGCTACACCTTC. Protein sequence: CASSYSGAGSNYGYTF.

This rearrangement joins TRBV28 to TRBJ2-1, with TRBD1 identical over 10 bases. V lost 8 bases and J lost 8; bases outside the gene matches: 12. Germline V gene sequence: CDR1 MDHEN, CDR2 SYDVKM. This CDR3 comprises 15 residues. This chain's CDR3 is CASGFRGTGEDEQFF. The CDR3 coding sequence is TGTGCCAGCGGATTTCGAGGGACAGGGGAGGATGAGCAGTTCTTC.

This sequence joins TRBV18 and TRBJ1-3; 7 positions match TRBD1. Unmatched junction bases numbered 12, after V lost 3 bases and J lost 4 bases. The CDR3 extends over 17 amino acids. Germline V CDR1 and CDR2: KGHSH, LQKENI. The CDR3 reads CASSPGHNRGSGNTIYF. The CDR3 nucleotides read TGTGCCAGCTCACCGGGCCACAACAGGGGAAGCGGAAACACCATATATTTT.

In its sample, this clonotype was seen many times. V is TRBV24-1 and J is TRBJ2-3, with 14 bases matching TRBD2. Germline values: CDR1 KGHDR, CDR2 SFDVKD. This CDR3 comprises 16 residues. The junction had 6 bases not matched to a gene; V was cut back by 5 bases and J by 6 bases. The chain's CDR3 is CATSGLGLAGVDTQYF. The CDR3, as DNA: TGTGCCACCAGTGGCTTGGGACTAGCGGGAGTGGATACGCAGTATTTT.

This clonotype was counted many times. V is TRBV6-1 and J is TRBJ2-7; perhaps TRBD1 as D (6 bases). V was shortened by 5 bases and J by 2 bases, with 13 bases between the two germline ends. Germline CDR1 MNHNS, CDR2 SASEGT. The CDR3 spans 14 residues. The CDR3 protein is CASSTAGAAYEQYF. CDR3 DNA sequence: TGTGCCAGCAGTACTGCAGGGGCGGCCTACGAGCAGTACTTC.

This clonotype was detected a few times. The chain combines TRBV13 with TRBJ1-3; D is ambiguous. V dropped 5 bases and J dropped 4 bases, with 18 bases sitting between them. There are 16 residues in the CDR3. Per germline, CDR1 PRHDT and CDR2 FYEKMQ (reference sequence). The CDR3 DNA reads TGTGCCAGCAGCCAACCAAGATATCCGGGGGGAAACACCATATATTTT. Its translation is CASSQPRYPGGNTIYF.

This clonotype was seen ten or more times. The V gene is TRBV11-2, the J gene TRBJ2-1; D is possibly TRBD2 (5 bases). Germline lookup yields CDR1 SGHAT and CDR2 FQNNGV. CDR3 length: 12 residues. V lost 4 bases and J 8 bases, leaving 9 bases between the germline ends. CDR3 sequence: CASSSQADEQFF. CDR3 DNA sequence: TGTGCCAGCAGCTCGCAAGCGGATGAGCAGTTCTTC.

This CDR3 is CASSSHLAGARNEQFF. CDR3 DNA: TGTGCCAGCAGTTCCCATTTAGCGGGAGCGAGGAATGAGCAGTTCTTC. The rearrangement joins TRBV28 to TRBJ2-1, with TRBD2 matching 9 bases. CDR1 is MDHEN, CDR2 SYDVKM, per germline. The trim removed 4 bases at V and 7 bases at J, leaving 11 bases unmatched. The length of the CDR3 is 16 residues.

The rearrangement links TRBV6-1 to TRBJ1-2, with D unclear. V was pared by 8 bases and J by 4 bases, with 8 bases between. Germline CDR1 MNHNS, CDR2 SASEGT. This CDR3 contains 11 residues. CDR3 sequence reads: CASFLLYGYTF. CDR3 nucleotide sequence: TGTGCCAGCTTTTTACTCTATGGCTACACCTTC.

The rearrangement uses TRBV18 and TRBJ2-3, with D possibly being TRBD1 or TRBD2 (5 bases each). CDR3 length: 17 residues. Germline assignment: CDR1 KGHSH and CDR2 LQKENI. Trimming pared 3 bases from V and 5 bases from J, leaving 21 bases between. The CDR3 region has the DNA TGTGCCAGCTCACCCCCCCAGGGAACCGACGGGAAAGATACGCAGTATTTT. Translation: CASSPPQGTDGKDTQYF.

This clonotype was found many times. This chain links TRBV2 with TRBJ2-7; either TRBD1 or TRBD2 may fit D (5 bases each). V was pared by 7 bases and J by 1 base, with 11 bases between. This CDR3 has 13 residues. Germline V gene data show CDR1 as SNHLY and CDR2 as FYNNEI. This CDR3 is CASTSGRSYEQYF. Written as DNA, the CDR3 is TGTGCCAGCACCTCGGGACGGTCCTACGAGCAGTACTTC.

This clonotype was seen a few times. V is TRBV28 and J is TRBJ1-5, with a possible D match to TRBD1 (5 bases). The CDR3 covers 14 residues. Deletions cut 5 bases from V and 4 bases from J, with 12 bases between. Germline CDR1 is MDHEN and CDR2 is SYDVKM. CDR3 sequence (DNA): TGTGCCAGCAGTCCTAAATACAGGAATCAGCCCCAGCATTTT. Residues: CASSPKYRNQPQHF.

Only a few counts were recorded for this clonotype. J is TRBJ1-5 and V is TRBV7-9; no definite D call. The V gene lost 1 base and the J gene lost 1 base, with 14 bases spanning the gap. This CDR3 is built from 17 residues. Germline V CDR1 and CDR2: SEHNR, FQNEAQ (reference sequence). CDR3 in DNA: TGTGCCAGCAGCTTAGATTTTTCCGGGATGAGCAATCAGCCCCAGCATTTT. This sequence encodes CASSLDFSGMSNQPQHF.

This clonotype was seen repeatedly, ten times or more. The chain carries TRBV27 and TRBJ2-7, with a tentative D call TRBD1 (6 bases). Trimming shortened V by 4 bases and J by 1 base, and 20 bases separated the two germline ends. The CDR3 is made up of 17 amino acids. Germline CDR1 is MNHEY and CDR2 is SMNVEV (reference sequence). The CDR3 region has the DNA TGTGCCAGCAGTTCACCAGGGACACCTCCGAGATCCTACGAGCAGTACTTC. It encodes CASSSPGTPPRSYEQYF.

This clonotype has at least ten counts. The rearrangement links TRBV6-5 to TRBJ1-4; D unresolved. The length of the CDR3 is 16 residues. CDR1 MNHEY and CDR2 SVGAGI come from the germline V gene. Trimming left V 2 bases short and J 4 bases short, with 14 bases between. The CDR3 region is CASSYKYREVNEKLFF. DNA of the CDR3: TGTGCCAGCAGTTACAAGTACAGAGAAGTTAATGAAAAACTGTTTTTT.

V and J are TRBV7-2 and TRBJ2-7; 10 bases agree with TRBD1. This CDR3 is 16 amino acids long. V trimming: 3 bases; J trimming: 2 bases; junction bases outside the gene matches: 7. Per the germline V gene, CDR1 is SGHTA and CDR2 is FQGNSA. The CDR3 loop reads CASSFGGTGVAYEQYF. The CDR3 DNA is TGTGCCAGCAGCTTTGGGGGGACAGGGGTAGCCTACGAGCAGTACTTC.

This clonotype was observed at least ten times. The V call is TRBV28, the J call TRBJ2-1; TRBD2 matches 16 bases. The germline CDR1 and CDR2 sequences are MDHEN and SYDVKM. V lost 6 bases to trimming and J lost 13 bases; unmatched junction nucleotides: 9. There are 15 residues in the CDR3. The CDR3 DNA sequence: TGTGCCAGCAGAGGGACTAGCGGGAGGGTACGAACACAGTTCTTC. Its protein is CASRGTSGRVRTQFF.

This clonotype has a handful of counts. This chain uses TRBV6-1 with TRBJ1-6; D not certain. The CDR3 contains 15 residues. V was cut by 6 bases and J by 0 bases, with 9 bases left in between. Per germline, CDR1 MNHNS and CDR2 SASEGT. CDR3 in amino acids: CASSNSLSYNSPLHF. The CDR3 nucleotides are TGTGCCAGCAGCAACAGCCTCTCCTATAATTCACCCCTCCACTTT.

This clonotype was observed at least ten times. V and J are TRBV24-1 and TRBJ1-5, with 7 bases identical to TRBD1. Germline V gives CDR1 KGHDR, CDR2 SFDVKD. The V gene end was trimmed by 3 bases and the J gene end by 3 bases; junction bases not matched to a gene: 7. CDR3 size: 16 residues. This CDR3 is CATSDAQGVYNQPQHF. DNA for the CDR3: TGTGCCACCAGTGATGCGCAGGGGGTTTACAATCAGCCCCAGCATTTT.

This clonotype has just a few counts. The V call is TRBV3-1, the J call TRBJ2-3; D ambiguous. This CDR3 is 13 amino acids long. Trimming removed 7 bases at V and 2 bases at J, with 10 bases between. Germline values: CDR1 LGHDT, CDR2 YNNKEL (reference sequence). CDR3 protein: CASTSVFTDTQYF. CDR3 nucleotide sequence: TGTGCCAGCACCTCAGTCTTCACAGATACGCAGTATTTT.